This passage covers 30 T cell receptor beta chains from one sample sequenced in a study of T-cell reconstitution after alpha-beta-depleted transplantation in children. Unique molecular identifiers tagged the TCRbeta library. TCRdb re-called the PCR reads through MiXCR, storing one row per CDR3 protein. The table lists around 90,000 distinct CDR3 sequences, about a sixth of them singletons, with 15% to 20% in the top ten. This specimen was PBMCs, mostly from graft donor cells, taken 180 days after TCRalphabeta/CD19-depleted stem cell transplant. The receptor set was obtained from a male patient aged 2-15 years who had a stem cell transplant for acute lymphoblastic leukemia, so the T cells may come from the graft donor.

The chain uses TRBV5-5 and TRBJ2-1; no clear D gene. Germline V gives CDR1 SGHKS, CDR2 YYEKEE (reference sequence). V was clipped by 0 bases and J by 5 bases, with 6 bases between them. The CDR3 spans 13 residues. CDR3 nucleotides: TGTGCCAGCAGCTTGGGGGCCCACAATGAGCAGTTCTTC. Translated, it gives CASSLGAHNEQFF.

This clonotype turned up a few times. The CDR3: CASTRTPNYGYTF. Written as DNA, the CDR3 is TGTGCCAGTACAAGGACCCCTAACTATGGCTACACCTTC. The J gene is TRBJ1-2, the V gene TRBV19; D is ambiguous. The CDR3 covers 13 residues. The V and J ends lost 7 bases and 0 bases respectively, with 9 bases between them. From germline, CDR1 is LNHDA and CDR2 SQIVND (reference sequence).

The genes are TRBV20-1 and TRBJ1-4; D is undetermined. The V gene's germline CDR1 is DFQATT and CDR2 SNEGSKA (reference sequence). The germline V and J ends were trimmed by 0 bases and 11 bases, with 16 bases remaining between them. The CDR3 length is 14 residues. The CDR3 DNA sequence: TGCAGTGCTAGAGATGGGTACAGCTCGACGAAACTGTTTTTT. It is translated as CSARDGYSSTKLFF.

The rearrangement joins TRBV5-6 to TRBJ2-5, with D unclear. The CDR3 covers 15 residues. CDR1 is SGHDT and CDR2 is YYEEEE in the germline V gene. Trimming removed 0 bases at V and 3 bases at J, with 12 bases between. The CDR3 nucleotides read TGTGCCAGCAGCTTGGTCCGGGCGGCTGAAGAGACCCAGTACTTC. Its translation: CASSLVRAAEETQYF.

The DNA of the CDR3 is TGCAGTGCTAATCCGACGACCGCGAACACCGGGGAGCTGTTTTTT. It encodes CSANPTTANTGELFF. This chain uses TRBV20-1 with TRBJ2-2; no clear D. Looked up from germline, CDR1 is DFQATT and CDR2 is SNEGSKA (reference sequence). The CDR3 has 15 residues. V lost 4 bases to trimming and J lost 0 bases, with 12 bases between them.

The rearrangement joins TRBV7-9 to TRBJ2-2; D perhaps matches TRBD1 (6 bases). Germline CDR1 SEHNR, CDR2 FQNEAQ (reference sequence). The CDR3 contains 11 residues. The CDR3 reads CWTVNTGELFF. The CDR3 nucleotides are TGTTGGACAGTGAACACCGGGGAGCTGTTTTTT.

This clonotype occurred once. This may be a read error: a much more frequent sequence differs by one nucleotide. The chain has TRBV27 and TRBJ2-7; 7 nucleotides align to TRBD1. The CDR3 is made up of 15 amino acids. Germline V lookup: CDR1 MNHEY, CDR2 SMNVEV (reference sequence). The DNA of the CDR3 is TGTGCCAGCTCATTACTTGGGGACAGTACCTACGGGCAGTACTTC. As protein: CASSLLGDSTYGQYF.

This chain joins TRBV7-8 and TRBJ1-5; 7 positions match TRBD1. V was clipped by 6 bases and J by 5 bases; unmatched bases: 4. Germline V gives CDR1 SGHVS, CDR2 FQNEAQ. CDR3 length equals 13 residues. The CDR3 loop reads CASSPDRYQPQHF. In nucleotides, the CDR3 is TGTGCCAGCAGTCCGGACAGGTATCAGCCCCAGCATTTT.

The chain recombines TRBV7-2 with TRBJ1-2; D gene unclear. Germline V gene data show CDR1 as SGHTA and CDR2 as FQGNSA. The CDR3 has 13 amino acids. Trimming took 5 bases from V and 6 from J, leaving 13 bases between them. DNA of the CDR3: TGTGCCAGCAGCCGAGCGGAGGCTGATGGCTACACCTTC. Its translation is CASSRAEADGYTF.

This clonotype appeared many times. V is TRBV15 and J is TRBJ2-2, with 7 bases that match TRBD1. The CDR3 length is 15 residues. CDR1 is LNHNV, CDR2 YYDKDF, per germline (reference sequence). The V and J ends lost 4 bases and 4 bases, in that order; junction bases with no gene match: 6. The CDR3: CATSNGTVGTGELFF. CDR3 in DNA: TGTGCCACCAGCAACGGGACAGTGGGCACCGGGGAGCTGTTTTTT.

This clonotype was observed a few times. CDR3 loop: CASSLVQGYTSTDTQYF. CDR3 nucleotide sequence: TGTGCCAGCAGCTTAGTACAGGGGTATACTAGCACAGATACGCAGTATTTT. This rearrangement joins TRBV7-2 to TRBJ2-3; 7 positions agree with TRBD1. Trimming removed 1 base from V and 0 bases from J; junction bases left unmatched: 7. This CDR3 has 17 amino acids. Germline V gives CDR1 SGHTA, CDR2 FQGNSA. Together with reference TRBV7-2 and TRBJ2-3, the CDR3 gives the full variable domain: GAGVSQSPSNKVTEKGKDVELRCDPISGHTALYWYRQSLGQGLEFLIYFQGNSAPDKSGLPSDRFSAERTGGSVSTLTIQRTQQEDSAVYLCASSLVQGYTSTDTQYFGPGTRLTVL.

This clonotype was seen a handful of times. The chain combines TRBV6-1 with TRBJ1-2; the D gene is possibly TRBD1 (6 bases). V dropped 5 bases and J dropped 1 base, with 17 bases sitting between them. The germline CDR1 and CDR2 sequences are MNHNS and SASEGT. The CDR3 runs 16 residues. CDR3 bases: TGTGCCAGCAGTCTGGGATCGGGACACGTTAACTATGGCTACACCTTC. This codes for CASSLGSGHVNYGYTF.

This clonotype was seen a few times. CDR3 in DNA: TGTGCCAGCAGCTGGGACTATAATTCACCCCTCCACTTT. Its translation: CASSWDYNSPLHF. V usage is TRBV7-9 and J usage is TRBJ1-6; D not certain. Germline V gives CDR1 SEHNR, CDR2 FQNEAQ (reference sequence). The V end lost 4 bases, the J end lost 3 bases, and 4 bases lay between the germline ends. The CDR3 loop spans 13 amino acids.

The rearrangement uses TRBV29-1 and TRBJ1-1, with D tentatively TRBD1 (5 bases). Trimming removed 6 bases at V and 2 bases at J, with 13 bases between. In germline, CDR1 is SQVTM, CDR2 ANQGSEA. The CDR3 totals 13 residues. The CDR3 loop is CSVAQTANTEAFF. CDR3 sequence (DNA): TGCAGCGTGGCTCAGACAGCTAACACTGAAGCTTTCTTT.

This clonotype was detected only a few times. The chain joins TRBV24-1 to TRBJ2-5; D is unclear. Germline CDR1 reads KGHDR; CDR2 reads SFDVKD. Trimming took off 10 bases at V and 2 bases at J, with 16 bases between the two ends. The CDR3 has 14 amino acids. CDR3 sequence reads: CATKGRGPQETQYF. The CDR3 DNA is TGTGCCACGAAAGGGCGAGGCCCACAAGAGACCCAGTACTTC.

This clonotype has at least ten counts. V gene TRBV10-3 combines with J gene TRBJ2-4; perhaps TRBD1 as D (6 bases). The CDR3 is made up of 14 amino acids. The germline V gene encodes CDR1 ENHRY and CDR2 SYGVKD. V was pared by 3 bases and J by 5 bases, with 11 bases between. The CDR3 nucleotides read TGTGCCATCAGTGACCCGGACAGCCAAAACATTCAGTACTTC. Protein product: CAISDPDSQNIQYF.

This clonotype has at least ten counts. This chain uses TRBV6-1 with TRBJ1-6, with D perhaps TRBD1 (5 bases). CDR3 length: 15 residues. Germline loops: CDR1 MNHNS, CDR2 SASEGT. The ends were cut back, 6 bases at V and 11 bases at J, with 20 bases in the middle. The CDR3: CASSATGTGETPLHF. In DNA, the CDR3 is TGTGCCAGCAGCGCGACCGGGACGGGAGAGACACCCCTCCACTTT.

This sequence joins TRBV5-8 and TRBJ2-3; unclear D gene. The V end was cut by 3 bases, the J end by 6 bases, with 5 bases between. The CDR3 length is 11 residues. Germline CDR1 reads SGHTS; CDR2 reads YDEGEE. CDR3 loop: CASSSFDTQYF. The DNA of the CDR3 is TGTGCCAGCAGCTCATTCGATACGCAGTATTTT.

The table lists this clonotype with a few counts. The V call is TRBV7-9, the J call TRBJ2-5, with TRBD2 matching over 8 bases. With 5 bases clipped from V and 5 bases from J, the junction kept 4 bases outside the gene matches. The CDR3 spans 13 residues. CDR1 and CDR2 from the germline V gene are SEHNR and FQNEAQ (reference sequence). The DNA for the CDR3 is TGTGCCAGCAGCGCGGGGGGACGGGAGACCCAGTACTTC. It translates to CASSAGGRETQYF. Based on the CDR3 plus reference TRBV7-9 and TRBJ2-5, the full variable domain is DTGVSQNPRHKITKRGQNVTFRCDPISEHNRLYWYRQTLGQGPEFLTYFQNEAQLEKSRLLSDRFSAERPKGSFSTLEIQRTEQGDSAMYLCASSAGGRETQYFGPGTRLLVL.

The chain combines TRBV29-1 with TRBJ1-1; 7 nucleotides match TRBD1. J gave up 0 bases and V 6 bases, and 7 bases lay outside the gene matches. The CDR3 is made up of 14 amino acids. The germline V gene has CDR1 SQVTM and CDR2 ANQGSEA. CDR3 nucleotides: TGCAGCGTCGGTATGGGACAGATGAACACTGAAGCTTTCTTT. It codes for CSVGMGQMNTEAFF.

The chain recombines TRBV6-5 with TRBJ2-1; no clear D. The CDR3 is 16 amino acids. The V gene's germline CDR1 is MNHEY and CDR2 SVGAGI. Trimming shortened V by 3 bases and J by 8 bases, and 20 bases separated the two germline ends. The CDR3, as DNA: TGTGCCAGCAGTTATATGGGCGGATCCCGGGTTTATGAGCAGTTCTTC. Translating gives CASSYMGGSRVYEQFF.

This clonotype was recorded many times. The rearrangement uses TRBV7-6 and TRBJ2-1, with 8 bases aligning to TRBD1. CDR3 size: 16 residues. The V and J ends lost 7 bases and 7 bases, in that order; junction bases with no gene match: 15. CDR1 and CDR2 (germline): SGHVS, FNYEAQ. The CDR3 sequence is CASTLIGQGVGNEQFF. For the CDR3, the DNA is TGTGCCAGCACCCTAATAGGACAGGGAGTAGGAAATGAGCAGTTCTTC. Filled out from reference TRBV7-6 and TRBJ2-1, the complete variable domain reads GAGVSQSPRYKVTKRGQDVALRCDPISGHVSLYWYRQALGQGPEFLTYFNYEAQQDKSGLPNDRFSAERPEGSISTLTIQRTEQRDSAMYRCASTLIGQGVGNEQFFGPGTRLTVL.

The rearrangement uses TRBV7-9 and TRBJ2-4; the D is unclear. Trimming removed 4 bases at V and 5 bases at J, with 12 bases between. This CDR3 spans 14 amino acids. The germline gives CDR1 SEHNR, CDR2 FQNEAQ (reference sequence). The CDR3 reads CASSSPEKQNIQYF. The CDR3 DNA is TGTGCCAGCAGCTCACCGGAGAAACAAAACATTCAGTACTTC.

The chain carries TRBV29-1 and TRBJ2-7; no reliable D call. V was pared by 2 bases and J by 0 bases, with 14 bases between. CDR1 SQVTM and CDR2 ANQGSEA come from the germline V gene. CDR3 length: 15 amino acids. CDR3 region: CSVESPKTGSYEQYF. The CDR3 region has the DNA TGCAGCGTTGAATCACCGAAGACGGGCTCCTACGAGCAGTACTTC.

In this sample, this clonotype turned up a few times. The V call is TRBV7-8, the J call TRBJ1-4, with D uncertain. The V gene lost 1 base and the J gene lost 5 bases, with 11 bases spanning the gap. From germline, CDR1 is SGHVS and CDR2 FQNEAQ. The CDR3 runs to 15 residues. The CDR3 spells CASSLEIGRNEKLFF. CDR3 nucleotide sequence: TGTGCCAGCAGCTTAGAAATTGGGAGAAATGAAAAACTGTTTTTT.

In this sample, this clonotype turned up a few times. In DNA, the CDR3 is TGTGCCAGCAGCACCACAGGGGGCGGGAATGAGCAGTTCTTC. Protein: CASSTTGGGNEQFF. This chain connects TRBV7-8 to TRBJ2-1; 9 bases fit TRBD1. V was pared by 5 bases and J by 7 bases, with 6 bases of the junction left unmatched. This CDR3 comprises 14 residues. Germline CDR1 and CDR2: SGHVS and FQNEAQ.

This clonotype came up a few times. The genes are TRBV7-2 and TRBJ2-7, with D maybe TRBD2 (6 bases). V lost 1 base, J lost 2 bases, and 12 bases lay in between. The CDR3 length is 15 residues. Germline CDR1 reads SGHTA; CDR2 reads FQGNSA. The CDR3 DNA sequence: TGTGCCAGCAGCTTAGGGGTGGGGGGAACCTACGAGCAGTACTTC. As protein: CASSLGVGGTYEQYF. Full variable domain (missing parts from reference TRBV7-2 and TRBJ2-7): GAGVSQSPSNKVTEKGKDVELRCDPISGHTALYWYRQSLGQGLEFLIYFQGNSAPDKSGLPSDRFSAERTGGSVSTLTIQRTQQEDSAVYLCASSLGVGGTYEQYFGPGTRLTVT.

This clonotype turned up a few times. This chain joins TRBV18 and TRBJ2-7; TRBD1 or TRBD2 may be the D gene (5 bases each). The CDR3 totals 13 residues. Trimming shortened V by 3 bases and J by 4 bases, and 10 bases separated the two germline ends. The germline gives CDR1 KGHSH, CDR2 LQKENI. The CDR3 spells CASSPGEGYEQYF. As DNA, the CDR3 is TGTGCCAGCTCACCCGGAGAGGGGTACGAGCAGTACTTC. Filled out from reference TRBV18 and TRBJ2-7, the complete variable domain reads NAGVMQNPRHLVRRRGQEARLRCSPMKGHSHVYWYRQLPEEGLKFMVYLQKENIIDESGMPKERFSAEFPKEGPSILRIQQVVRGDSAAYFCASSPGEGYEQYFGPGTRLTVT.

The gene calls are TRBV5-1 and TRBJ2-7; 7 bases match TRBD2. The germline V gene encodes CDR1 SGHRS and CDR2 YFSETQ. Losses at the gene ends were 0 bases for V and 6 bases for J; bases not matched to a gene: 6. This CDR3 spans 14 amino acids. Here the CDR3 reads CASSLGGGRVEQYF. CDR3 DNA: TGCGCCAGCAGCTTGGGCGGGGGACGGGTCGAGCAGTACTTC.

This clonotype was counted ten times or more. The DNA for the CDR3 is TGTGCCATCGCCAGATTAAACAATGAGCAGTTCTTC. It specifies CAIARLNNEQFF. This sequence joins TRBV10-3 and TRBJ2-1; D not resolved. Germline V gives CDR1 ENHRY, CDR2 SYGVKD. The CDR3 covers 12 residues. Trimming stripped 8 bases from V and 5 bases from J, with 10 bases between.